Listed here are 12 T cell receptor beta chains from one sample, sequenced in a study of cytomegalovirus exposure and HLA in healthy donors. The repertoire was sequenced with immunoSEQ multiplex PCR; TCRdb's copy has only in-frame clones and lacks some. The data contain approximately 160,000 clones, 75% to 90% of them singletons. The sample was PBMCs. The receptors were gathered from a woman younger than 35 in good health and CMV-seronegative.

The V and J genes are TRBV12-5 and TRBJ2-3; 8 nucleotides match TRBD2. Trimming cost V 1 base and J 2 bases; bases outside gene matches: 8. The CDR3 has 17 residues. The germline V gene encodes CDR1 LGHNT and CDR2 FRNRAP. DNA of the CDR3: TGTGCTAGTGGTTTGGCACCGGGACTAGGCCTCACAGATACGCAGTATTTT. This codes for CASGLAPGLGLTDTQYF.

The V and J genes are TRBV5-1 and TRBJ2-1, with 8 bases aligning to TRBD2. Germline-derived CDR1 and CDR2 are SGHRS and YFSETQ. This CDR3 contains 16 residues. V dropped 7 bases and J dropped 4; count of bases not matched to a gene: 13. The CDR3 protein is CASSGLKTSEYNEQFF. The CDR3 DNA sequence: TGCGCCAGCTCGGGGTTGAAGACTAGCGAGTACAATGAGCAGTTCTTC.

The chain recombines TRBV29-1 with TRBJ1-2, with no clear D. V was trimmed by 1 base and J by 1 base, leaving 7 bases between them. The CDR3 is made up of 13 amino acids. Germline V gene lookup returns CDR1 SQVTM and CDR2 ANQGSEA. The CDR3 bases are TGCAGCGTTGAAGCCCGGGATAACTATGGCTACACCTTC. Amino acids: CSVEARDNYGYTF.

The chain carries TRBV7-6 and TRBJ1-4, with no clear D. Germline V gene lookup returns CDR1 SGHVS and CDR2 FNYEAQ. With 0 bases removed from V and 3 bases from J, the gap between germline ends came to 5 bases. CDR3 length: 14 amino acids. CDR3 protein: CASSLAAANEKLFF. DNA of the CDR3: TGTGCCAGCAGCTTAGCGGCAGCTAATGAAAAACTGTTTTTT.

The chain recombines TRBV18 with TRBJ2-7; the match to TRBD1 covers 7 bases. The CDR3 totals 13 residues. Germline V gene data show CDR1 as KGHSH and CDR2 as LQKENI. Germline trimming cut 6 bases from V and 4 bases from J; bases unmatched to any gene: 6. In DNA form, the CDR3 reads TGTGCCAGCTCCTCGGAGACAGGGTACGAGCAGTACTTC. Its translation: CASSSETGYEQYF. Together with reference TRBV18 and TRBJ2-7, the CDR3 gives the full variable domain: NAGVMQNPRHLVRRRGQEARLRCSPMKGHSHVYWYRQLPEEGLKFMVYLQKENIIDESGMPKERFSAEFPKEGPSILRIQQVVRGDSAAYFCASSSETGYEQYFGPGTRLTVT.

The chain links TRBV11-2 to TRBJ2-1, with D maybe TRBD2 (6 bases). The CDR3 covers 16 residues. The V end lost 4 bases, the J end lost 4 bases, and 17 bases lay between the germline ends. The V gene's germline CDR1 is SGHAT and CDR2 FQNNGV. CDR3 protein: CASSSPSGLLYNEQFF. The CDR3 coding sequence is TGTGCCAGCAGCTCCCCATCGGGACTCTTATACAATGAGCAGTTCTTC.

This chain connects TRBV10-3 to TRBJ2-7, with 8 bases that match TRBD2. Germline V gene lookup returns CDR1 ENHRY and CDR2 SYGVKD. V dropped 4 bases and J dropped 0; count of bases not matched to a gene: 2. The CDR3 consists of 14 residues. CDR3 residues: CAISVGTSSYEQYF. CDR3 sequence (DNA): TGTGCCATCAGTGTAGGGACTAGCTCCTACGAGCAGTACTTC.

The J gene is TRBJ1-6, the V gene TRBV5-4; D perhaps matches TRBD1 (5 bases). Trimming stripped 2 bases from V and 12 bases from J, with 9 bases between. CDR1 and CDR2 from the germline V gene are SGHNT and YYREEE (reference sequence). This CDR3 region has 12 residues. CDR3 nucleotides: TGTGCCAGCAGCTTCCCAGACAGACCCCTCCACTTT. Protein sequence: CASSFPDRPLHF.

The chain combines TRBV5-6 with TRBJ2-2; no clear D gene. Looked up from germline, CDR1 is SGHDT and CDR2 is YYEEEE. This CDR3 has 12 amino acids. Between the trimmed V and J ends, which lost 4 bases and 3 bases, there was a span of 4 bases. CDR3 bases: TGTGCCAGCAGCGTATACACCGGGGAGCTGTTTTTT. It yields the protein CASSVYTGELFF.

J is TRBJ2-5 and V is TRBV29-1; D unclear. The J call may be in error: the DNA end matches TRBJ2-7 better. CDR3 length: 12 residues. The V gene's germline CDR1 is SQVTM and CDR2 ANQGSEA. Here the CDR3 reads CSVAGQNYEQYF. In nucleotides, the CDR3 is TGCAGCGTTGCCGGCCAAAACTACGAGCAGTACTTC.

Of note for this clone: At one of its ends the junction is not consistent with the germline gene, which may arise from a read error. The chain is built from TRBV6-1 and TRBJ2-5, with TRBD1 matching over 10 bases. This CDR3 spans 15 amino acids. Per the germline V gene, CDR1 is MNHNS and CDR2 is SASEGT. CDR3 protein: CASSEIPTGGNGPNF. The CDR3 DNA reads TGTGCCAGCAGTGAAATTCCGACAGGGGGCAACGGACCTAACTTC.

The chain uses TRBV4-3 and TRBJ1-1, with unresolved D. CDR1 is LGHNA, CDR2 YSLEER, per germline. The CDR3 extends over 15 amino acids. Trimming stripped 0 bases from V and 3 bases from J, with 11 bases between. In nucleotides, the CDR3 is TGCGCCAGCAGCCAAGATCGTGAGGCCTACACTGAAGCTTTCTTT. It translates to CASSQDREAYTEAFF.